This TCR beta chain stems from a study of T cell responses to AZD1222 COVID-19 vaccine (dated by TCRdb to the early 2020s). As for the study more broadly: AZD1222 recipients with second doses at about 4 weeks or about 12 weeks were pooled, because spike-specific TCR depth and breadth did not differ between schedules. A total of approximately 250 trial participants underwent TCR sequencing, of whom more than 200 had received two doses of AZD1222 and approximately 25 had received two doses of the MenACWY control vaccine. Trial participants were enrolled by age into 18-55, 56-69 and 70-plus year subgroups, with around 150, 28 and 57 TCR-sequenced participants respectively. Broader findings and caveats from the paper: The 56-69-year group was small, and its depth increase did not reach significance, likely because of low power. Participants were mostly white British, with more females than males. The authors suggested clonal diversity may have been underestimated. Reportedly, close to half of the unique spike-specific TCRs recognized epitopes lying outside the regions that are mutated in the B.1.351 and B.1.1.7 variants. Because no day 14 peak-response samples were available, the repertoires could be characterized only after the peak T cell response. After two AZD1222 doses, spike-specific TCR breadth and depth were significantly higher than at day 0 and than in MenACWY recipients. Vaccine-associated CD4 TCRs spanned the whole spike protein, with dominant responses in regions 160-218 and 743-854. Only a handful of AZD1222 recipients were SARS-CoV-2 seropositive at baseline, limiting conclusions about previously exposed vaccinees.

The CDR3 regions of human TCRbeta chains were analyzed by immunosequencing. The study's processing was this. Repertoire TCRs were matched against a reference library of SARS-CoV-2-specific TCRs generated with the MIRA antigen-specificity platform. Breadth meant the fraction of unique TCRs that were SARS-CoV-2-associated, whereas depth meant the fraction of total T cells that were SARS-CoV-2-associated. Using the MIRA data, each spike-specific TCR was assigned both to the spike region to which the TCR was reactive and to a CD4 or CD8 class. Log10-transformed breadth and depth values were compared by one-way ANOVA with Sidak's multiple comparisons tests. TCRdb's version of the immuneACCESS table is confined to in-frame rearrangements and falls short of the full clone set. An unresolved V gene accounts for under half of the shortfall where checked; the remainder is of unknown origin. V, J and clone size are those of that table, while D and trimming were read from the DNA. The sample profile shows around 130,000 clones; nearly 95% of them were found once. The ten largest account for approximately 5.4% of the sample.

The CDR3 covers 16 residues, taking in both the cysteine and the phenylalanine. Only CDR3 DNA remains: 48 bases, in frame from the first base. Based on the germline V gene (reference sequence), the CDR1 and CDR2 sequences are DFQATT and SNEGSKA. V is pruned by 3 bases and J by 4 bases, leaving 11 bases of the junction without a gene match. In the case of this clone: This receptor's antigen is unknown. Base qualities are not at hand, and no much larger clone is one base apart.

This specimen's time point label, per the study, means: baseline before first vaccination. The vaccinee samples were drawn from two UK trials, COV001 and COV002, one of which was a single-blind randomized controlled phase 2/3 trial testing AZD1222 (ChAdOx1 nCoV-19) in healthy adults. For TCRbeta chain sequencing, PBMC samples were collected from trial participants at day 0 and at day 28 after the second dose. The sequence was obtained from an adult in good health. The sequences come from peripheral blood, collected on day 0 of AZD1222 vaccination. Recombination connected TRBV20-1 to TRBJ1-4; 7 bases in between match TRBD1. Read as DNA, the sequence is TGCAGTGCTAGTCAAGGATGGACAGGCCGTAATGAAAAACTGTTTTTT. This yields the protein CSASQGWTGRNEKLFF.